Sequencing of this T cell receptor beta chain was carried out in a study of T cells in Graves' hyperthyroidism and ophthalmopathy. The study based diagnoses on clinical symptoms, serum thyroxine and TRAb, thyroid ultrasound and orbital computed tomography. Fresh peripheral blood, under 13 ml, yielded the PBMCs. Findings of the study overall: Progression to ophthalmopathy was predicted a median of 6.5 months early. Most thyroid clonotypes expanded above 0.001 were also detected in blood.

This clonotype was counted a few times. Its specificity is not known. The investigators amplified TCR beta CDR3 regions from RNA transcripts. Carried out on the TCR CDR3, a first-round RT-PCR used the HTBI primer set. Each CDR3 protein gets one entry after TCRdb re-called the multiplex PCR reads with MiXCR. The repertoire consists of some 210,000 distinct CDR3 sequences, with approximately 17% occurring once and the leading ten covering around 50%. The CDR3 extends over 12 amino acids. V was shortened by 3 bases and J by 7 bases, with 9 bases between the two germline ends. From germline, CDR1 is LGHDT and CDR2 YNNKEL (reference sequence).

Material for sequencing was blood. The V gene is TRBV3-1, the J gene TRBJ2-5; no clear D gene. The sequence was collected from a man aged 50 to 59 with Graves' hyperthyroidism. The CDR3, as DNA: TGTGCCAGCAGCCAGGTAATAGGGACCCAGTACTTC. Translated, it gives CASSQVIGTQYF.